Each of the 15 T cell receptor beta chains below was sequenced from the same sample in a study of control samples from healthy donors and cancer patients. Sequenced by immunoSEQ multiplex PCR; TCRdb stores in-frame clones only, minus some. This sample yields tens of thousands of clones, of which 91% are seen a single time; about a fifth belongs to the top ten. The sample was PBMCs. The source is a woman between 40 and 55 years old with head and neck cancer.

The table lists this clone with a few counts. The chain's CDR3 is CASSLSGQTSTDTQYF. CDR3 sequence (DNA): TGTGCCAGCAGCTTATCGGGACAGACGAGCACAGATACGCAGTATTTT. V gene TRBV7-2 combines with J gene TRBJ2-3; 7 positions match TRBD1. There are 16 residues in the CDR3. With V trimmed by 2 bases and J by 0 bases, 5 bases remained unmatched. Germline V gene data show CDR1 as SGHTA and CDR2 as FQGNSA.

As regards this clone: One end of the junction fails to match germline, which may point to a read error. The chain recombines TRBV5-1 with TRBJ2-6, with 7 bases that match TRBD1. Germline CDR1 reads SGHRS; CDR2 reads YFSETQ. There are 19 residues in the CDR3. DNA for the CDR3: TGCGCCAGCAGCCTTCGGATGACAGGGCGTACTTCTGAGGCCAACGTCCTGACTTTC. Its protein is CASSLRMTGRTSEANVLTF.

The rearrangement uses TRBV5-8 and TRBJ2-3; 8 positions match TRBD2. The V gene's germline CDR1 is SGHTS and CDR2 YDEGEE. The trim removed 4 bases at V and 5 bases at J, leaving 3 bases unmatched. The CDR3 contains 13 residues. The CDR3 loop reads CASSPGGGDTQYF. The CDR3 nucleotides read TGTGCCAGCAGCCCCGGGGGGGGAGATACGCAGTATTTT.

This chain uses TRBV5-1 with TRBJ2-7, with TRBD2 matching over 8 bases. There are 14 residues in the CDR3. The J segment lost 6 bases and the V segment lost 0 bases, leaving 5 bases of the junction unmatched. Germline CDR1 is SGHRS and CDR2 is YFSETQ. CDR3 nucleotide sequence: TGCGCCAGCAGCTTGGTTGCGGGGGGTATCGAGCAGTACTTC. It is translated as CASSLVAGGIEQYF.

The chain combines TRBV9 with TRBJ2-4; 7 nucleotides align to TRBD1. With V trimmed by 0 bases and J by 7 bases, 4 bases remained unmatched. CDR1 and CDR2 (germline): SGDLS, YYNGEE. The CDR3 is made up of 14 amino acids. CDR3 sequence: CASSVGDSGNIQYF. CDR3 sequence (DNA): TGTGCCAGCAGCGTAGGGGACAGTGGGAACATTCAGTACTTC.

The genes are TRBV24-1 and TRBJ2-7, with 11 bases lining up with TRBD1. The CDR3 loop spans 19 amino acids. Looked up from germline, CDR1 is KGHDR and CDR2 is SFDVKD. The junction had 16 bases not matched to a gene; V was cut back by 5 bases and J by 2 bases. The CDR3 region is CATSVSLGQGGRGTYEQYF. CDR3 coding DNA: TGTGCCACCAGTGTTTCCTTGGGACAGGGGGGAAGAGGAACCTACGAGCAGTACTTC.

The gene calls are TRBV5-1 and TRBJ1-2, with 7 bases identical to TRBD1. The CDR3 extends over 15 amino acids. J lost 6 bases, V lost 3 bases, and 11 bases had no gene match. CDR1 and CDR2 (germline): SGHRS, YFSETQ. This CDR3 reads CASSWVTGPGNGYTF. CDR3 coding DNA: TGCGCCAGCAGCTGGGTGACAGGGCCGGGGAATGGCTACACCTTC.

The V call is TRBV3-1 (or the pseudogene TRBV3-2), the J call TRBJ1-3; D call uncertain. Germline values: CDR1 LGHDT, CDR2 YNNKEL (reference sequence). CDR3 size: 15 residues. Trimming pared 1 base from V and 0 bases from J, leaving 7 bases between. The CDR3 protein is CASSQVLDSGNTIYF. As DNA, the CDR3 is TGTGCCAGCAGCCAAGTATTAGACTCTGGAAACACCATATATTTT.

The chain combines TRBV19 with TRBJ1-4, with 8 bases that match TRBD1. CDR1 and CDR2 from the germline V gene are LNHDA and SQIVND (reference sequence). Germline trimming cut 5 bases from V and 12 bases from J; bases unmatched to any gene: 8. The CDR3 is 13 residues long. The CDR3 sequence: CASSLGQGGQLFF. As DNA, the CDR3 is TGTGCCAGTAGTCTCGGACAGGGAGGGCAACTGTTTTTT.

The V gene is TRBV7-2, the J gene TRBJ1-3; a weak D match, TRBD1 (5 bases). Trimming took off 4 bases at V and 2 bases at J, with 18 bases between the two ends. CDR3 length: 17 amino acids. CDR1 SGHTA and CDR2 FQGNSA come from the germline V gene. The CDR3 reads CASSSRDRGTAGNTIYF. The CDR3 nucleotides are TGTGCCAGCAGCTCCCGGGACCGGGGGACCGCTGGAAACACCATATATTTT.

The V gene is TRBV4-2, the J gene TRBJ1-4, with D tentatively TRBD1 (5 bases). V lost 4 bases and J 7 bases, leaving 19 bases between the germline ends. Looked up from germline, CDR1 is LGHNA and CDR2 is YNFKEQ. This CDR3 has 16 residues. The CDR3 loop is CASSLKGREFSEKLFF. The CDR3 DNA follows: TGTGCCAGCAGCCTTAAGGGGCGGGAATTCTCTGAAAAACTGTTTTTT.

The V and J genes are TRBV14 and TRBJ1-1, with D uncertain. Germline-derived CDR1 and CDR2 are SGHDN and FVKESK. CDR3 length: 11 amino acids. The V and J ends lost 4 bases and 4 bases respectively, with 4 bases between them. CDR3 DNA: TGTGCCAGCAGCCGGAGCACTGAAGCTTTCTTT. This encodes CASSRSTEAFF. Full variable domain (missing parts from reference TRBV14 and TRBJ1-1): EAGVTQFPSHSVIEKGQTVTLRCDPISGHDNLYWYRRVMGKEIKFLLHFVKESKQDESGMPNNRFLAERTGGTYSTLKVQPAELEDSGVYFCASSRSTEAFFGQGTRLTVV.

V usage is TRBV28 and J usage is TRBJ1-2; 9 nucleotides agree with TRBD1. The CDR3 sequence is 14 residues long. Germline V lookup: CDR1 MDHEN, CDR2 SYDVKM. Unmatched junction bases numbered 4, after V lost 4 bases and J lost 4 bases. This CDR3 is CASSYQTGGYGYTF. The CDR3 DNA follows: TGTGCCAGCAGTTACCAGACAGGGGGCTATGGCTACACCTTC.

This chain connects TRBV12-5 to TRBJ1-5; a possible D gene is TRBD1 (5 bases). Germline V lookup: CDR1 LGHNT, CDR2 FRNRAP. The CDR3 is 13 residues long. Trimming left V 3 bases short and J 6 bases short, with 9 bases between. CDR3 residues: CASGLGVTQPQHF. DNA of the CDR3: TGTGCTAGTGGTTTAGGGGTCACTCAGCCCCAGCATTTT.

V gene TRBV2 combines with J gene TRBJ2-1, with D unresolved. The CDR3 is made up of 16 amino acids. Germline loops: CDR1 SNHLY, CDR2 FYNNEI. The V and J ends lost 7 bases and 2 bases respectively, with 18 bases between them. CDR3 sequence reads: CASIKERKAAYNEQFF. The CDR3 bases are TGTGCCAGCATTAAAGAGCGTAAGGCAGCCTACAATGAGCAGTTCTTC.